This T cell receptor (beta chain) was obtained from a study of blood T cell repertoires in COVID-19. Study overall: Sites in the United States, Italy and Spain provided acute and convalescent COVID-19 samples. The analysed material was cDNA or gDNA that came from T cells, B-cell-depleted T cells, or PBMCs.

Details on this clone: A read error may produce the germline difference seen at one junction end.

As handled by the study authors: Nucleated cell number was recorded as an estimate derived from reference gene primer amplification. Sequencing was performed with immunoSEQ multiplex PCR; in TCRdb, only in-frame clones are kept and a portion is missing. V, J and clone size were drawn from that table, and D and trimming were deduced from the DNA. The data contain a few hundred thousand clones, about 90% of them singletons. Per the germline V gene, CDR1 is SSHAT and CDR2 is FNYEAQ (reference sequence). This CDR3 has 14 amino acids. This sequence was found in a man younger than 30 with active or convalescent COVID-19. The sample comprised peripheral blood. The rearrangement joins TRBV7-7 to TRBJ1-3; D perhaps matches TRBD1 (6 bases). DNA for the CDR3: TGTGCTAGCAGCTCGGACAGCTCTGGAAACACCATATATTTT. Protein: CASSSDSSGNTIYF.